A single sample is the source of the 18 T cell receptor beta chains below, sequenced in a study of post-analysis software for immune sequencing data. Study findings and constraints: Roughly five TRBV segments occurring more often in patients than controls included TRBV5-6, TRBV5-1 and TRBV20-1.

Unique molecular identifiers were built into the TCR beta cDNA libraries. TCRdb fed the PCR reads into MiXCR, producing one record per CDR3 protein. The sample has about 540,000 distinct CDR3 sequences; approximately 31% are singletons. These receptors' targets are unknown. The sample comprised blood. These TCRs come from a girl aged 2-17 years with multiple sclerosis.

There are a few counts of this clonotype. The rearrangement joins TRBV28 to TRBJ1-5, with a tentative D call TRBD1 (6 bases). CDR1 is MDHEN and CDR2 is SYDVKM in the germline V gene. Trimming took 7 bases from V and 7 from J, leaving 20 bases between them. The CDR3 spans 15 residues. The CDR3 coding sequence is TGTGCCAGCACTTTGGGTGGAGGGGGGGGACAGCCCCAGCATTTT. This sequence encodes CASTLGGGGGQPQHF.

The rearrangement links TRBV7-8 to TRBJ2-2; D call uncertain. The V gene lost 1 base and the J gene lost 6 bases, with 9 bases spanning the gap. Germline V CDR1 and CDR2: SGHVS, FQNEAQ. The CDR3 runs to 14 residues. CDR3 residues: CASSLVSLSGELFF. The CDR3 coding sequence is TGTGCCAGCAGCTTAGTGAGTCTATCCGGGGAGCTGTTTTTT.

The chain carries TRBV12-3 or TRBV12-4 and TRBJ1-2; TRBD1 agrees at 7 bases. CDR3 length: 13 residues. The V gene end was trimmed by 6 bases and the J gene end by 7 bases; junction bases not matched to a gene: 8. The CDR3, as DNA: TGTGCCAGCAGGCGACAGGGAGGAATTGGCTACACCTTC. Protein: CASRRQGGIGYTF.

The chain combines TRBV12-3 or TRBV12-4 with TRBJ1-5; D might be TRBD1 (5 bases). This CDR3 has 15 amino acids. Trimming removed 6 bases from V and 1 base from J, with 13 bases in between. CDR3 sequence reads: CASSATTVSNQPQHF. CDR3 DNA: TGTGCCAGCAGCGCGACGACAGTAAGCAATCAGCCCCAGCATTTT.

The CDR3 loop reads CASSDRALETQYF. The CDR3, as DNA: TGTGCCAGCTCGGACAGGGCGCTAGAGACCCAGTACTTC. The chain couples TRBV12-3 or TRBV12-4 to TRBJ2-5, with 8 positions matching TRBD1. The CDR3 has 13 residues. Trimming took 8 bases from V and 4 from J; bases not matched to a gene: 6.

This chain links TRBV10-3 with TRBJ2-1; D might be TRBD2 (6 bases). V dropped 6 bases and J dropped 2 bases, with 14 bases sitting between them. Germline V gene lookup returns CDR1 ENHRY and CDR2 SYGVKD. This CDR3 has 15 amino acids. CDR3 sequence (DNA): TGTGCCATCAGCGAGGCGGGGTCGGCCTACAATGAGCAGTTCTTC. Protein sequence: CAISEAGSAYNEQFF.

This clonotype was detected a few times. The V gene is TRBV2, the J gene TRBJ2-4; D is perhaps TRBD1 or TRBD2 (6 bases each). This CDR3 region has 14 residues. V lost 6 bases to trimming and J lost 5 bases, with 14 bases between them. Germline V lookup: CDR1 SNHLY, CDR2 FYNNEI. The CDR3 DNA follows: TGTGCCAGCAGAAGGACGGAGGGGGAAAACATTCAGTACTTC. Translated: CASRRTEGENIQYF.

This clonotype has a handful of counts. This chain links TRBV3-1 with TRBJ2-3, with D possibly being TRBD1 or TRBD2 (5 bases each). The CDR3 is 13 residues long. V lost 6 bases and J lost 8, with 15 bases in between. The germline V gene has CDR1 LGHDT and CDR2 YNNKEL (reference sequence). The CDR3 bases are TGTGCCAGCAGTCGGGACCCGCAAAGTACGCAGTATTTT. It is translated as CASSRDPQSTQYF.

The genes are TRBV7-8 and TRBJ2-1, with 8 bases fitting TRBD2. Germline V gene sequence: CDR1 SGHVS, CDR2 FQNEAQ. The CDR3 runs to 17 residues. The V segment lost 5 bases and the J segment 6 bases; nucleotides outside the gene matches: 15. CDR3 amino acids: CASSLGRLGGVFNEQFF. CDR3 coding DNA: TGTGCCAGCAGCCTAGGGCGGCTCGGGGGGGTCTTCAATGAGCAGTTCTTC.

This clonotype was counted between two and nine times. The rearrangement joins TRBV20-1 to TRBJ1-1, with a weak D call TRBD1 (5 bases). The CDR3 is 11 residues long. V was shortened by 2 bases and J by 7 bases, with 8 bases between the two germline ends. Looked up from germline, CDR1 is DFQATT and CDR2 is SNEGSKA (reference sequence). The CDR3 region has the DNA TGCAGTGCTAGACGCGGGGGTGAAGCTTTCTTT. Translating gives CSARRGGEAFF.

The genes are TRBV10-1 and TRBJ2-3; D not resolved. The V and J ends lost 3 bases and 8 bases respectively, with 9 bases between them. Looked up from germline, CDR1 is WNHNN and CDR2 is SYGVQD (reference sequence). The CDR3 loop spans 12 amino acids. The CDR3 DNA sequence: TGCGCCAGCAGTGAAGCTACACGTACGCAGTATTTT. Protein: CASSEATRTQYF.

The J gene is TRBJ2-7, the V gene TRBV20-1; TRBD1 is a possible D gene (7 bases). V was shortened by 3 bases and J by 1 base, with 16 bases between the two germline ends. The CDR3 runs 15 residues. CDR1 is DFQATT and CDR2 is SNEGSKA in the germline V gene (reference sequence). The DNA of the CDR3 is TGCAGTGCTAGTTTGCCAGGGGGGAGATCCTACGAGCAGTACTTC. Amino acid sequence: CSASLPGGRSYEQYF.

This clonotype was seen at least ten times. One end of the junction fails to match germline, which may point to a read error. CDR3 residues: CASSQVGGYEQYF. CDR3 coding DNA: TGCGCCAGCAGCCAAGTTGGGGGCTACGAGCAGTACTTC. The chain combines TRBV3-1 with TRBJ2-7, with D possibly being TRBD1 or TRBD2 (5 bases each). This CDR3 comprises 13 residues. CDR1 is LGHDT, CDR2 YNNKEL, per germline (reference sequence).

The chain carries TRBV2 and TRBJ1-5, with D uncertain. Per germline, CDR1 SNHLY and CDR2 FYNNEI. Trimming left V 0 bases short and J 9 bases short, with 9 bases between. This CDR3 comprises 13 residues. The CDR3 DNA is TGTGCCAGCAGTGAAGCGCTGGGTACGCCCCAGCATTTT. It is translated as CASSEALGTPQHF. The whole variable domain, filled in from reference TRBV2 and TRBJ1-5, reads EPEVTQTPSHQVTQMGQEVILRCVPISNHLYFYWYRQILGQKVEFLVSFYNNEISEKSEIFDDQFSVERPDGSNFTLKIRSTKLEDSAMYFCASSEALGTPQHFGDGTRLSIL.

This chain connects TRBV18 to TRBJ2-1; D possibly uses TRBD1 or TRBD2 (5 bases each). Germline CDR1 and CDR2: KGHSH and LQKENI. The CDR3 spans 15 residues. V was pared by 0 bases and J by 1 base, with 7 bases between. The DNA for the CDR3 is TGTGCCAGCTCACCACCGGGGGTATCCTACAATGAGCAGTTCTTC. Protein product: CASSPPGVSYNEQFF.

The CDR3 DNA sequence: TGCAGTGCCGGGCCCGACAGGGGGCTTGGAAACTATGGCTACACCTTC. Amino acid sequence: CSAGPDRGLGNYGYTF. This rearrangement joins TRBV20-1 to TRBJ1-2; 10 nucleotides agree with TRBD1. The ends lost 6 bases at V and 2 bases at J; junction bases unmatched: 12. The CDR3 runs 16 residues. CDR1 is DFQATT and CDR2 is SNEGSKA in the germline V gene (reference sequence).

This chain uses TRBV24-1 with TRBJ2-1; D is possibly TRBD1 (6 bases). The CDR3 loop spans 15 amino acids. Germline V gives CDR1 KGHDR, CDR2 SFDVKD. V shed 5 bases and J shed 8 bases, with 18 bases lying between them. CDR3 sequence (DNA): TGTGCCACCAGTGTCTGGATAGGGGGTGCGGATGAGCAGTTCTTC. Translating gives CATSVWIGGADEQFF.

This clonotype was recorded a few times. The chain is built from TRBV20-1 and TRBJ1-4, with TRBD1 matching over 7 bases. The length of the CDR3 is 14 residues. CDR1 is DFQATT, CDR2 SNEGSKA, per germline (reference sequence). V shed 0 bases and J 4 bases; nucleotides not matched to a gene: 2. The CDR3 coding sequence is TGCAGTGCTAGAGACGGGACAGATAATGAAAAACTGTTTTTT. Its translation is CSARDGTDNEKLFF.